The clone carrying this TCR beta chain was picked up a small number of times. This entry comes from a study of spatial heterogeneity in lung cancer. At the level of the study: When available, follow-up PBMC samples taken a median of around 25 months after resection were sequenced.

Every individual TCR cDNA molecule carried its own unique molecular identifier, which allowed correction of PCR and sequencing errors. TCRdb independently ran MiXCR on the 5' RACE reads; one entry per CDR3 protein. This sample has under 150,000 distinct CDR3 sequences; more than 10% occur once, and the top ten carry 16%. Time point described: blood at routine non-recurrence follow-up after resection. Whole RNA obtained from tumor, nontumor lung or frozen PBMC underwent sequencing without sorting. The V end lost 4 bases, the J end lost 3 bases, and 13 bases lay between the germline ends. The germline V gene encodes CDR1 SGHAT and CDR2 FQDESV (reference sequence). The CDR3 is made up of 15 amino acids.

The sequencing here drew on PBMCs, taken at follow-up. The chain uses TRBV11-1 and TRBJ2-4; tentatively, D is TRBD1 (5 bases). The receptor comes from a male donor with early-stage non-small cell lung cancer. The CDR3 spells CASSYFQGYKNIQYF. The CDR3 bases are TGTGCCAGCAGCTATTTCCAGGGCTACAAAAACATTCAGTACTTC.